Listed below are T cell receptor beta chains from one sample, sequenced in a study of blood T cell repertoires in COVID-19. Sequencing used immunoSEQ multiplex PCR; TCRdb keeps in-frame clones, though not all of them. This repertoire shows approximately 200,000 clones, approximately 92% found once; its top ten account for 3% to 4%. Sequences were obtained from PBMCs or T cells enriched from blood (not recorded which). Every receptor here comes from a woman younger than 30 in a cohort exposed to, infected with or recovered from COVID-19 (not recorded which). Both conserved end residues are part of each CDR3. Each record gives: V gene, J gene, D gene, clone size, CDR3 protein, CDR3 DNA. A D gene is named only where the DNA matches it firmly. Only some rows state a clone size, as once, few, many or a class for expanded clones.

TRBV10-3,TRBJ2-7,TRBD2,-,CAISGASGRNAYEQYF,TGTGCCATCAGTGGGGCTAGCGGGCGGAACGCCTACGAGCAGTACTTC
TRBV24-1,TRBJ1-2,TRBD1,-,CATSDGQGESYGYTF,TGTGCCACCAGTGATGGACAGGGAGAGAGCTATGGCTACACCTTC
TRBV3-1/TRBV3-2,TRBJ1-2,TRBD1,-,CASSHRQGPANYGYTF,TGTGCCAGCAGCCACCGACAGGGACCCGCTAACTATGGCTACACCTTC
TRBV2,TRBJ1-5,TRBD1,-,CASTGQGGSQPQHF,TGTGCCAGCACGGGACAGGGTGGAAGTCAGCCCCAGCATTTT
TRBV19,TRBJ2-7,TRBD1,-,CASSETGKIYEQYF,TGTGCCAGTAGTGAGACAGGGAAGATCTACGAGCAGTACTTC
TRBV27,TRBJ2-3,TRBD2,-,CASSPPGGDPDTQYF,TGTGCCAGCAGTCCCCCGGGGGGAGACCCGGATACGCAGTATTTT
TRBV4-1,TRBJ1-1,-,-,CASRRGFQNTEAFF,TGCGCCAGCAGGCGGGGGTTCCAGAACACTGAAGCTTTCTTT
TRBV18,TRBJ2-3,TRBD2,-,CASSGTSGGTDTQYF,TGTGCCAGCTCAGGGACTAGCGGCGGCACAGATACGCAGTATTTT
TRBV19,TRBJ2-2,TRBD1,-,CASDRGSDTGELFF,TGTGCCAGTGACAGGGGCTCGGACACCGGGGAGCTGTTTTTT
TRBV4-2,TRBJ1-2,-,-,CASRGREGYTF,TGTGCCAGCAGGGGGCGAGAAGGCTACACCTTC
TRBV3-1/TRBV3-2,TRBJ2-5,TRBD2,-,CASSHRLAGVGETQYF,TGTGCCAGCAGCCATAGACTAGCGGGAGTGGGTGAGACCCAGTACTTC
TRBV14,TRBJ2-7,TRBD1,-,CASSPRQGPMYEQYF,TGTGCCAGCAGCCCGAGACAGGGCCCCATGTACGAGCAGTACTTC
TRBV27,TRBJ2-1,TRBD2,-,CASSLGLATVVYEQFF,TGTGCCAGCAGTTTAGGACTAGCAACTGTGGTCTATGAGCAGTTCTTC
TRBV5-1,TRBJ2-2,-,-,CASSLDHSTGELFF,TGCGCCAGCAGCTTGGACCACAGCACCGGGGAGCTGTTTTTT
TRBV9,TRBJ2-4,TRBD2,-,CASSVGLAGTKNIQYF,TGTGCCAGCAGCGTTGGACTAGCGGGGACCAAAAACATTCAGTACTTC
TRBV18,TRBJ2-5,-,-,CASSDGDQETQYF,TGTGCCAGCTCAGACGGGGACCAAGAGACCCAGTACTTC
TRBV19,TRBJ1-6,-,-,CASSIGAGAYNSPLHF,TGTGCCAGTAGTATCGGGGCAGGGGCTTATAATTCACCCCTCCACTTT
TRBV6-5,TRBJ1-3,-,-,CASSYSSRAGNTIYF,TGTGCCAGCAGTTACTCGTCCAGGGCTGGAAACACCATATATTTT
TRBV5-4,TRBJ1-4,TRBD1,once,CASSTRDSSNEKLFF,TGTGCCAGCAGCACCCGGGACAGTTCTAATGAAAAACTGTTTTTT
TRBV27,TRBJ1-4,-,-,CASSFSRGVEKLFF,TGTGCCAGCAGTTTCTCCAGGGGTGTAGAAAAACTGTTTTTT
TRBV2,TRBJ1-1,-,-,CASTLGEDTEAFF,TGTGCCAGCACCCTAGGCGAGGACACTGAAGCTTTCTTT
TRBV10-1,TRBJ2-7,TRBD1,once,CAGPDRGTSYEQYF,TGCGCCGGACCTGACAGGGGTACCTCCTACGAGCAGTACTTC
TRBV6-5,TRBJ2-7,-,few,CASSSDSYEQYF,TGTGCCAGCAGTTCTGATAGTTACGAGCAGTACTTC
TRBV5-4,TRBJ2-5,TRBD2,-,CASSPSGRALETQYF,TGTGCCAGCAGCCCTAGCGGGAGGGCCCTCGAGACCCAGTACTTC
TRBV5-1,TRBJ1-1,-,-,CASSIEGVMNTEAFF,TGCGCCAGCAGCATCGAGGGGGTAATGAACACTGAAGCTTTCTTT
TRBV9,TRBJ1-1,-,-,CASSVEGSLFTEAFF,TGTGCCAGCAGCGTAGAAGGGAGCTTGTTCACTGAAGCTTTCTTT
TRBV12-3/TRBV12-4,TRBJ1-2,-,-,CASSPDGNYGYTF,TGTGCCAGCAGCCCCGACGGGAACTATGGCTACACCTTC
TRBV6-5,TRBJ1-1,-,-,CASTPTQGNTEAFF,TGTGCCAGCACTCCGACACAGGGGAACACTGAAGCTTTCTTT
TRBV9,TRBJ2-6,-,-,CASSSRGDSGANVLTF,TGTGCCAGCAGCTCAAGGGGCGACTCTGGGGCCAACGTCCTGACTTTC
TRBV27,TRBJ2-2,-,-,CASSLAAGELFF,TGTGCCAGCAGTTTAGCGGCCGGGGAGCTGTTTTTT
TRBV19,TRBJ1-5,-,-,CASTLTLGQPQHF,TGTGCCAGTACCCTGACTCTCGGTCAGCCCCAGCATTTT
TRBV2,TRBJ1-2,-,-,CASRVAPGDYGYTF,TGTGCCAGCAGGGTGGCTCCTGGAGACTATGGCTACACCTTC
TRBV14,TRBJ1-4,-,once,CASSQDPRDEKLFF,TGTGCCAGCAGCCAAGATCCCAGGGATGAAAAACTGTTTTTT
TRBV14,TRBJ1-2,-,-,CASSPDSAYGYTF,TGTGCCAGCAGCCCCGACAGCGCCTATGGCTACACCTTC
TRBV3-1/TRBV3-2,TRBJ2-7,-,once,CASSQTGEGSYEQYF,TGTGCCAGCAGTCAGACAGGGGAGGGATCCTACGAGCAGTACTTC
TRBV29-1,TRBJ2-3,-,-,CSVEGHRDTQYF,TGCAGCGTTGAGGGACACCGAGATACGCAGTATTTT
TRBV2,TRBJ2-7,-,few,CASRGDNYEQYF,TGTGCCAGCAGGGGAGACAACTACGAGCAGTACTTC
TRBV28,TRBJ2-7,-,-,CASSFGTYEQYF,TGTGCCAGCAGTTTCGGGACCTACGAGCAGTACTTC
TRBV18,TRBJ2-3,TRBD2,-,CASSPGLAGTDTQYF,TGTGCCAGCTCACCGGGACTAGCGGGCACAGATACGCAGTATTTT
TRBV3-1/TRBV3-2,TRBJ2-1,-,-,CASSGRVVGNEQFF,TGTGCCAGCAGCGGCAGGGTGGTGGGTAATGAGCAGTTCTTC
TRBV24-1,TRBJ1-2,TRBD1,once,CATSDLGQNYGYTF,TGTGCCACCAGTGACTTGGGACAGAACTATGGCTACACCTTC
TRBV14,TRBJ2-7,-,-,CASSLGLSAGEQYF,TGTGCCAGCAGCCTAGGCCTATCGGCCGGGGAGCAGTACTTC
TRBV5-1,TRBJ2-3,TRBD2,few,CASSLGVRSGETDTQYF,TGCGCCAGCAGCTTGGGGGTTCGGAGCGGGGAAACAGATACGCAGTATTTT
TRBV18,TRBJ2-1,-,once,CASSASVLAYNEQFF,TGTGCCAGCTCAGCTTCGGTCTTAGCCTACAATGAGCAGTTCTTC
TRBV19,TRBJ1-2,TRBD1,-,CASTYMGQSYGYTF,TGTGCCAGTACCTATATGGGACAGTCCTATGGCTACACCTTC
TRBV11-3,TRBJ2-7,TRBD2,-,CASSLGTSGYEQYF,TGTGCCAGCAGCTTGGGGACTAGCGGATACGAGCAGTACTTC
TRBV5-1,TRBJ1-2,-,-,CASSLGGPMDYSGYTF,TGCGCCAGCAGCTTGGGGGGCCCGATGGACTATTCTGGCTACACCTTC
TRBV6-2/TRBV6-3,TRBJ1-1,TRBD1,-,CASSYQGTGDTEAFF,TGTGCCAGCAGTTATCAAGGGACAGGAGACACTGAAGCTTTCTTT
TRBV6-5,TRBJ1-1,-,-,CASSQGGSEAFF,TGTGCCAGCAGCCAAGGGGGTTCTGAAGCTTTCTTT
TRBV5-1,TRBJ2-2,-,-,CASSFWGGSDTGELFF,TGCGCCAGCAGCTTTTGGGGCGGATCGGACACCGGGGAGCTGTTTTTT
TRBV18,TRBJ1-1,-,-,CASSPSQGGTEAFF,TGTGCCAGCTCACCATCGCAGGGAGGCACTGAAGCTTTCTTT
TRBV4-1,TRBJ2-7,TRBD1,-,CASSQGGQGAVEQYF,TGCGCCAGCAGCCAAGGGGGACAGGGGGCTGTCGAGCAGTACTTC
TRBV12-2,TRBJ2-7,-,once,CASRSRLVYEQYF,TGTGCAAGTCGCTCCAGACTAGTCTACGAGCAGTACTTC
TRBV5-1,TRBJ1-1,TRBD1,-,CASSLERTGNTEAFF,TGCGCCAGCAGCTTGGAAAGGACAGGGAACACTGAAGCTTTCTTT
TRBV4-2,TRBJ1-5,TRBD1,few,CASSQDGGQGEGQPQHF,TGTGCCAGCAGCCAAGATGGAGGACAGGGGGAAGGTCAGCCCCAGCATTTT